A single sample is the source of the 7 T cell receptor beta chains below, sequenced in a study of CXCR3-negative and CXCR3-positive naive CD8 T cells. All TRB cDNA libraries came from 5' RACE performed with UMI labels. TCRdb derives one entry per CDR3 protein from the 5' RACE reads, leaving out DNA. Across around 50,000 distinct CDR3 sequences, the top ten clones capture more than 1.3% of the sample. The sample taken for sequencing was naive CXCR3- CD8+ T cells from blood. The subset denotes: CD45RO-CCR7+CD27+CD95- naive CD8+ T cells lacking CXCR3 (TNR3-). The receptors shown here come from a human donor in good health. Some clones in this sample may be carry-over from other donors' samples.

The V call is TRBV15, the J call TRBJ2-7; with no DNA, the TCRdb D assignment of TRBD2 cannot be verified. The germline V gene encodes CDR1 LNHNV and CDR2 YYDKDF (reference sequence). The CDR3 runs to 16 residues. The CDR3 reads CATSWGGASSSYEQYF.

The chain recombines TRBV6-5 with TRBJ2-2. CDR3 size: 12 residues. CDR1 MNHEY and CDR2 SVGAGI come from the germline V gene. CDR3 protein: CASSYGTGELFF.

The chain recombines TRBV4-1 with TRBJ2-1; without DNA, the TCRdb call of TRBD2 cannot be checked. Germline-derived CDR1 and CDR2 are MGHRA and YSYEKL. The length of the CDR3 is 16 residues. The CDR3 loop reads CASSQMSGESYNEQFF.

This chain links TRBV19 with TRBJ1-1; TCRdb indicates TRBD1, and absent DNA this call remains unverified. In germline, CDR1 is LNHDA, CDR2 SQIVND (reference sequence). CDR3 length: 13 residues. This chain's CDR3 is CASQYGGYTEAFF.

The CDR3 here is CASSPVSGVYEQYF. This sequence joins TRBV28 and TRBJ2-7. The CDR3 contains 14 residues. Germline lookup yields CDR1 MDHEN and CDR2 SYDVKM. Together with reference TRBV28 and TRBJ2-7, the CDR3 gives the full variable domain: DVKVTQSSRYLVKRTGEKVFLECVQDMDHENMFWYRQDPGLGLRLIYFSYDVKMKEKGDIPEGYSVSREKKERFSLILESASTNQTSMYLCASSPVSGVYEQYFGPGTRLTVT.

The chain recombines TRBV20-1 with TRBJ2-1; TCRdb lists TRBD2, though no DNA is available to test this call. This CDR3 has 18 amino acids. CDR1 and CDR2 from the germline V gene are DFQATT and SNEGSKA (reference sequence). The CDR3 loop reads CSACRTSTSWAWYTEQFF.

The chain links TRBV10-3 to TRBJ2-7. The CDR3 is made up of 11 amino acids. CDR1 and CDR2 from the germline V gene are ENHRY and SYGVKD. CDR3 loop: CATTESYEQYF.